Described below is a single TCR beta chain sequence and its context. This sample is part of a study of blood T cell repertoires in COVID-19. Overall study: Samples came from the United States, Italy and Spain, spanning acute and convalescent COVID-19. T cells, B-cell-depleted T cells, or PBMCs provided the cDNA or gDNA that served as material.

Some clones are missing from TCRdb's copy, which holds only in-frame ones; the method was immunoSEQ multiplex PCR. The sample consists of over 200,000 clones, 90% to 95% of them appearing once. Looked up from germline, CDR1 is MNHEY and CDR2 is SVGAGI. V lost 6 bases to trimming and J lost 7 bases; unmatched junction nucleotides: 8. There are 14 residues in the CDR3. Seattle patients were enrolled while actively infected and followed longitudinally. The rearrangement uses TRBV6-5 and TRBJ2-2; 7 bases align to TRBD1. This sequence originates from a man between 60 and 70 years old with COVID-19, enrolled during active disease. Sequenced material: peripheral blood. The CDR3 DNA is TGTGCCAGCAGAACTGAGGGGGCGGGCGGGGAGCTGTTTTTT. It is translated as CASRTEGAGGELFF.